The 31 T cell receptor beta chains below all came from one sample that was sequenced in a study of response to subunit inactivated influenza vaccine. A single record per CDR3 protein comes from TCRdb applying MiXCR to the RT-PCR reads. The sample carries 610,000 or so distinct CDR3 sequences, approximately 15% recorded once. The specimen was PBMCs from blood, collected 12 days after vaccination. Source of these receptors: a man in his forties or fifties who received an inactivated influenza vaccine.

The chain recombines TRBV2 with TRBJ2-7; 10 bases are shared with TRBD1. J was trimmed by 1 base and V by 3 bases; bases with no gene match: 6. This CDR3 region has 16 residues. Germline loops: CDR1 SNHLY, CDR2 FYNNEI. This CDR3 is CASSDPRTGGSYEQYF. The CDR3 coding sequence is TGTGCCAGCAGTGATCCACGGACAGGGGGTTCCTACGAGCAGTACTTC.

This chain joins TRBV5-6 and TRBJ2-7; 7 bases are a match to TRBD2. Per germline, CDR1 SGHDT and CDR2 YYEEEE. CDR3 length equals 19 residues. V lost 0 bases, J lost 0 bases, and 15 bases stayed unmatched. In DNA form, the CDR3 reads TGTGCCAGCAGCTTGGTGTCGGGGGGTATCGCTTTCGGCTCCTACGAGCAGTACTTC. It yields the protein CASSLVSGGIAFGSYEQYF.

V and J are TRBV20-1 and TRBJ1-1, with D tentatively TRBD1 (5 bases). This CDR3 region has 14 residues. Trimming took off 4 bases at V and 5 bases at J, with 17 bases between the two ends. The germline CDR1 and CDR2 sequences are DFQATT and SNEGSKA (reference sequence). In nucleotides, the CDR3 is TGCAGTGCTATGAGGGGCGGGGTAGGGACTGAAGCTTTCTTT. Protein: CSAMRGGVGTEAFF.

The chain combines TRBV6-2 or TRBV6-3 with TRBJ2-5; D uncertain. The V end was cut by 5 bases, the J end by 5 bases, with 6 bases between. The CDR3 sequence is 11 residues long. The germline V gene encodes CDR1 MNHEY and CDR2 SVGEGT. The CDR3 sequence is CASSISETQYF. CDR3 DNA sequence: TGTGCCAGCAGTATCTCCGAGACCCAGTACTTC.

This clonotype was seen many times. V usage is TRBV7-6 and J usage is TRBJ2-7; 14 nucleotides line up with TRBD2. In germline, CDR1 is SGHVS, CDR2 FNYEAQ. CDR3 size: 15 residues. Trimming cost V 5 bases and J 6 bases; bases outside gene matches: 6. The CDR3 DNA sequence: TGTGCCAGCAGCCCAAGACTAGCGGGGGGGCTCGAGCAGTACTTC. The encoded protein is CASSPRLAGGLEQYF.

In this sample, this clonotype turned up a few times. The genes are TRBV24-1 and TRBJ2-5; 12 bases align to TRBD2. The V gene end was trimmed by 6 bases and the J gene end by 5 bases; junction bases not matched to a gene: 15. The CDR3 contains 18 residues. Germline values: CDR1 KGHDR, CDR2 SFDVKD. The chain's CDR3 is CATSIGPSGRDARETQYF. Here the CDR3 DNA reads TGTGCCACCAGTATAGGCCCTAGCGGGAGGGACGCCAGGGAGACCCAGTACTTC.

This clonotype was observed a handful of times. V usage is TRBV20-1 and J usage is TRBJ2-5; no definite D call. This CDR3 comprises 12 residues. V dropped 3 bases and J dropped 3 bases, with 8 bases sitting between them. The V gene's germline CDR1 is DFQATT and CDR2 SNEGSKA (reference sequence). In nucleotides, the CDR3 is TGCAGTGCTAGTGGGAAGGAAGAGACCCAGTACTTC. It yields the protein CSASGKEETQYF.

This clonotype was counted many times. The V gene is TRBV12-3 or TRBV12-4, the J gene TRBJ2-7; 9 nucleotides line up with TRBD2. With 6 bases clipped from V and 7 bases from J, the junction kept 13 bases outside the gene matches. The CDR3 length is 15 residues. CDR3 nucleotide sequence: TGTGCCAGCAGGATAGCGGGGGTGCCTACGGATGAGCAGTACTTC. Residues: CASRIAGVPTDEQYF.

The CDR3 protein is CSASSGTYEQYF. The CDR3 DNA sequence: TGCAGTGCTAGTTCCGGGACCTACGAGCAGTACTTC. This sequence joins TRBV20-1 and TRBJ2-7; TRBD2 is a possible D gene (5 bases). The CDR3 covers 12 residues. Germline CDR1 is DFQATT and CDR2 is SNEGSKA (reference sequence). V was cut by 3 bases and J by 2 bases, with 8 bases left in between.

This clonotype was counted a few times. This chain uses TRBV20-1 with TRBJ2-1; no clear D gene. The germline V gene has CDR1 DFQATT and CDR2 SNEGSKA (reference sequence). The CDR3 consists of 16 residues. The V gene lost 0 bases and the J gene lost 2 bases, with 14 bases spanning the gap. The chain's CDR3 is CSARDPSRGPYNEQFF. As DNA, the CDR3 is TGCAGTGCTAGAGACCCCTCCAGAGGACCCTACAATGAGCAGTTCTTC.

This clonotype was counted between two and nine times. The chain combines TRBV10-3 with TRBJ2-6, with D uncertain. Germline V gene data show CDR1 as ENHRY and CDR2 as SYGVKD. The CDR3 is made up of 16 amino acids. V dropped 5 bases and J dropped 4 bases, with 15 bases sitting between them. CDR3 protein: CAISRAVMRGANVLTF. Here the CDR3 DNA reads TGTGCCATCAGTAGGGCCGTAATGCGGGGGGCCAACGTCCTGACTTTC.

This clonotype was counted between two and nine times. The gene calls are TRBV29-1 and TRBJ2-1; TRBD2 agrees at 11 bases. Germline lookup yields CDR1 SQVTM and CDR2 ANQGSEA. With 3 bases clipped from V and 15 bases from J, the junction kept 13 bases outside the gene matches. The CDR3 runs to 14 residues. In nucleotides, the CDR3 is TGCAGCGTTGACTATACTAGCGGGAGTGGCCTCGTGTTCTTC. Translated, it gives CSVDYTSGSGLVFF.

This clonotype has just a few counts. This chain connects TRBV7-9 to TRBJ2-7; 7 nucleotides line up with TRBD1. The CDR3 is 16 residues long. Germline CDR1 is SEHNR and CDR2 is FQNEAQ (reference sequence). V lost 5 bases and J lost 0; bases outside the gene matches: 10. Written as DNA, the CDR3 is TGTGCCAGCAGCCCCGGGACAGTGATGTTCTCCTACGAGCAGTACTTC. Its translation is CASSPGTVMFSYEQYF.

V gene TRBV15 combines with J gene TRBJ2-1; D call uncertain. Germline values: CDR1 LNHNV, CDR2 YYDKDF (reference sequence). The CDR3 is 15 amino acids. Trimming cost V 0 bases and J 7 bases, with 13 bases left between them. The CDR3 reads CATSRDRQLLNEQFF. CDR3 nucleotide sequence: TGTGCCACCAGCAGAGATCGGCAGCTGCTGAATGAGCAGTTCTTC.

This clonotype was counted at least ten times. CDR3 loop: CASSRHWDRGLDNEQFF. The CDR3 DNA reads as TGCGCCAGCAGCCGTCATTGGGACCGAGGCCTAGACAATGAGCAGTTCTTC. J is TRBJ2-1 and V is TRBV5-1; D may match TRBD1 or TRBD2 (5 bases each). CDR3 length equals 17 residues. V was cut by 4 bases and J by 5 bases, with 22 bases left in between. Germline assignment: CDR1 SGHRS and CDR2 YFSETQ.

In its sample, this clonotype was seen many times. The J gene is TRBJ2-1, the V gene TRBV14, with 7 nucleotides matching TRBD1. This CDR3 has 13 residues. J was trimmed by 9 bases and V by 4 bases; bases with no gene match: 6. CDR1 is SGHDN, CDR2 FVKESK, per germline. The CDR3 coding sequence is TGTGCCAGCAGCCGCCATACAGGGGTTGAGCAGTTCTTC. This gives the protein CASSRHTGVEQFF.

This clonotype was observed a few times. The chain is built from TRBV28 and TRBJ2-5; D is possibly TRBD1 (6 bases). CDR1 MDHEN and CDR2 SYDVKM come from the germline V gene. The CDR3 has 16 residues. Trimming removed 5 bases from V and 0 bases from J, with 16 bases in between. CDR3 residues: CASSILWDNYQETQYF. The DNA of the CDR3 is TGTGCCAGCAGTATCTTGTGGGACAACTACCAAGAGACCCAGTACTTC.

The genes are TRBV20-1 and TRBJ2-5; TRBD1 agrees at 7 bases. CDR3 length equals 15 residues. In germline, CDR1 is DFQATT, CDR2 SNEGSKA (reference sequence). V shed 5 bases, J shed 1 base, and the junction held 10 bases outside the gene matches. The CDR3 is CSAAYPGTAQETQYF. The CDR3 DNA reads TGCAGTGCTGCCTACCCCGGGACAGCCCAAGAGACCCAGTACTTC.

This sequence joins TRBV7-6 and TRBJ2-7; a possible D gene is TRBD2 (5 bases). The germline gives CDR1 SGHVS, CDR2 FNYEAQ. V shed 5 bases and J shed 1 base, with 12 bases lying between them. CDR3 size: 14 residues. Written as DNA, the CDR3 is TGTGCCAGCAGCCCAGCGGCAGTTTCCTACGAGCAGTACTTC. This gives the protein CASSPAAVSYEQYF.

Written as DNA, the CDR3 is TGTGCCAGCAGCTTAGCCGGGTCACAGGGTGTCGAGCAGTACTTC. This sequence encodes CASSLAGSQGVEQYF. The J gene is TRBJ2-7, the V gene TRBV7-9; D is possibly TRBD1 (6 bases). The germline CDR1 and CDR2 sequences are SEHNR and FQNEAQ (reference sequence). V lost 0 bases and J 6 bases, leaving 15 bases between the germline ends. The CDR3 has 15 residues.

DNA of the CDR3: TGTGCCAGCAGCTTAGAGGGTAGCTGGACCTCCTACAATGAGCAGTTCTTC. This encodes CASSLEGSWTSYNEQFF. The chain links TRBV7-9 to TRBJ2-1; no definite D call. The germline CDR1 and CDR2 sequences are SEHNR and FQNEAQ (reference sequence). V was clipped by 1 base and J by 0 bases, with 13 bases between them. The CDR3 spans 17 residues.

The chain joins TRBV11-2 to TRBJ2-3; 13 nucleotides match TRBD2. J gave up 5 bases and V 2 bases, and 4 bases lay outside the gene matches. The CDR3 consists of 16 residues. CDR1 is SGHAT and CDR2 is FQNNGV in the germline V gene. As DNA, the CDR3 is TGTGCCAGCAGCTTAATTGGGACTAGCGGGGTAGATACGCAGTATTTT. It yields the protein CASSLIGTSGVDTQYF.

The chain links TRBV12-3 or TRBV12-4 to TRBJ2-7, with a tentative D call TRBD1 (7 bases). Trimming pared 2 bases from V and 2 bases from J, leaving 13 bases between. The CDR3 covers 15 residues. The CDR3 loop reads CASSLRRGQTYEQYF. DNA for the CDR3: TGTGCCAGCAGTTTACGGAGGGGACAGACCTACGAGCAGTACTTC.

This clonotype was observed many times. V gene TRBV29-1 combines with J gene TRBJ2-7, with D possibly matching TRBD2 (6 bases). Germline CDR1 and CDR2: SQVTM and ANQGSEA. The V gene lost 3 bases and the J gene lost 1 base, with 10 bases spanning the gap. This CDR3 has 13 amino acids. The chain's CDR3 is CSVEEGNSYEQYF. CDR3 bases: TGCAGCGTTGAGGAGGGAAATTCCTACGAGCAGTACTTC.

The chain uses TRBV7-6 and TRBJ2-1; 10 bases align to TRBD2. The CDR3 covers 16 residues. The V segment lost 3 bases and the J segment 7 bases; nucleotides outside the gene matches: 9. The germline V gene has CDR1 SGHVS and CDR2 FNYEAQ. The CDR3 DNA is TGTGCCAGCAGCTTTCATCCTAGCGGGAGAAGGAATGAGCAGTTCTTC. This sequence encodes CASSFHPSGRRNEQFF.

The chain uses TRBV4-3 and TRBJ2-1; D tentatively fits TRBD1 or TRBD2 (6 bases each). CDR1 and CDR2 from the germline V gene are LGHNA and YSLEER. The CDR3 spans 16 residues. The ends were cut back, 4 bases at V and 3 bases at J, with 16 bases in the middle. The CDR3 sequence is CASSPTGSGIYNEQFF. The CDR3 DNA follows: TGCGCCAGCAGCCCGACAGGTAGCGGAATCTACAATGAGCAGTTCTTC.

The rearrangement joins TRBV2 to TRBJ2-1; 8 nucleotides match TRBD2. V lost 7 bases, J lost 8 bases, and 13 bases stayed unmatched. The CDR3 runs 15 residues. The germline V gene has CDR1 SNHLY and CDR2 FYNNEI. The CDR3: CASTPLREVRDEQFF. Here the CDR3 DNA reads TGTGCCAGCACCCCCCTGCGGGAGGTGAGAGATGAGCAGTTCTTC.

This chain connects TRBV3-1 to TRBJ1-1; 7 bases line up with TRBD1. Germline V gene sequence: CDR1 LGHDT, CDR2 YNNKEL (reference sequence). The CDR3 has 18 residues. V dropped 3 bases and J dropped 4; count of bases not matched to a gene: 17. This CDR3 is CASSHDNREGGWGTEAFF. The CDR3 nucleotides are TGTGCCAGCAGCCACGATAACCGCGAAGGGGGCTGGGGCACTGAAGCTTTCTTT.

This clonotype appeared a few times. The chain's CDR3 is CSARGQGASSPLHF. The CDR3 bases are TGCAGTGCCCGCGGACAGGGGGCGTCTTCACCCCTCCACTTT. This chain links TRBV20-1 with TRBJ1-6; 11 nucleotides align to TRBD1. The J segment lost 9 bases and the V segment lost 6 bases, leaving 7 bases of the junction unmatched. CDR1 and CDR2 (germline): DFQATT, SNEGSKA (reference sequence). The CDR3 contains 14 residues.

The genes are TRBV29-1 and TRBJ1-2, with D perhaps TRBD1 (5 bases). Trimming took 5 bases from V and 5 from J, leaving 12 bases between them. CDR3 length: 12 residues. Germline V gene sequence: CDR1 SQVTM, CDR2 ANQGSEA. CDR3 coding DNA: TGCAGCGTTTTCCAGGGCCAGTATGGCTACACCTTC. Amino acids: CSVFQGQYGYTF.

In its sample, this clonotype was seen many times. The V and J genes are TRBV25-1 and TRBJ1-5; tentative D call: TRBD1 (5 bases). Germline V CDR1 and CDR2: MGHDK, SYGVNS. The CDR3 length is 14 residues. Trimming pared 2 bases from V and 7 bases from J, leaving 12 bases between. CDR3 sequence reads: CASSEGAGNQPQHF. In nucleotides, the CDR3 is TGTGCCAGCAGTGAAGGAGCAGGGAACCAGCCCCAGCATTTT.